The 32 T cell receptor beta chains presented below share a single source sample, sequenced in a study of blood T cell repertoires in COVID-19. Assay used: immunoSEQ multiplex PCR; TCRdb lists only in-frame clones, some missing. The sample includes about 100,000 clones, less than 75% seen only once; the top ten take 1.5% to 2%. The specimen sequenced was peripheral blood. The receptors here all came from a woman in her thirties or forties with acute or convalescent COVID-19.

The genes are TRBV6-5 and TRBJ2-7, with D maybe TRBD1 (6 bases). CDR1 and CDR2 (germline): MNHEY, SVGAGI. Trimming took off 7 bases at V and 2 bases at J, with 18 bases between the two ends. The CDR3 is made up of 15 amino acids. DNA for the CDR3: TGTGCCAGCACCCTGCTGGACAGCCTTACCTACGAGCAGTACTTC. Translated: CASTLLDSLTYEQYF.

A single count supports this clone. The gene calls are TRBV7-2 and TRBJ1-4; 10 nucleotides match TRBD1. This CDR3 contains 16 residues. With V trimmed by 1 base and J by 7 bases, 6 bases remained unmatched. CDR1 is SGHTA and CDR2 is FQGNSA in the germline V gene. CDR3 in amino acids: CASSLEVWTGGEKLFF. CDR3 sequence (DNA): TGTGCCAGCAGCTTAGAAGTTTGGACAGGGGGTGAAAAACTGTTTTTT.

This clone was seen more than once but under ten times. The chain uses TRBV6-5 and TRBJ1-1; D not certain. V gave up 4 bases and J gave up 0 bases, with 9 bases separating them. This CDR3 comprises 14 residues. Germline V gene lookup returns CDR1 MNHEY and CDR2 SVGAGI. The CDR3 here is CASSLGTMNTEAFF. The CDR3 DNA reads TGTGCCAGCAGTTTGGGCACAATGAACACTGAAGCTTTCTTT.

This clone was seen a single time. The V gene is TRBV27, the J gene TRBJ2-1; 7 bases line up with TRBD1. The V segment lost 2 bases and the J segment 1 base; nucleotides outside the gene matches: 5. In germline, CDR1 is MNHEY, CDR2 SMNVEV (reference sequence). The CDR3 runs to 16 residues. This CDR3 reads CASSLETGVSYNEQFF. The CDR3 region has the DNA TGTGCCAGCAGTTTAGAAACAGGGGTTTCCTACAATGAGCAGTTCTTC.

The CDR3 DNA sequence: TGCAGCGTCCAACAGGGATCCAATGAGCAGTTCTTC. Its protein is CSVQQGSNEQFF. The V call is TRBV29-1, the J call TRBJ2-1; D is perhaps TRBD1 (6 bases). The CDR3 covers 12 residues. The germline CDR1 and CDR2 sequences are SQVTM and ANQGSEA. Trimming took off 6 bases at V and 6 bases at J, with 12 bases between the two ends.

There are a few counts of this clone. The same CDR3 can be traced to other DNA sequences in this sample. The chain recombines TRBV7-3 with TRBJ2-3; D perhaps matches TRBD1 (6 bases). CDR3 length: 15 residues. Trimming cost V 5 bases and J 1 base, with 13 bases left between them. Germline values: CDR1 SGHTA, CDR2 FQGTGA. The CDR3 bases are TGTGCCAGCAGCCTACAGGGTGGGGGCACAGATACGCAGTATTTT. It specifies CASSLQGGGTDTQYF.

The table lists this clone with a count of one. This chain links TRBV21-1 with TRBJ1-4; the table assigns TRBD1, which was not confirmed against the DNA. TRBV21-1 corresponds to a pseudogene. CDR3 length: 17 residues. For the CDR3, the DNA is TGTGCCAGCAGTAAAGGGGAAGACACAGGGTCCGGGAAAAAACTGTTTTTT. Translation gives CASSKGEDTGSGKKLFF.

Only a few counts were recorded for this clone. The genes are TRBV20-1 and TRBJ1-2; D may be TRBD1 (6 bases). The CDR3 spans 12 residues. Germline CDR1 and CDR2: DFQATT and SNEGSKA (reference sequence). The V gene lost 3 bases and the J gene lost 7 bases, with 12 bases spanning the gap. The CDR3 DNA is TGCAGTGCTAGTGACAGGTACTTTGGCTACACCTTC. Translation: CSASDRYFGYTF.

This clone was detected a few times. J is TRBJ1-2 and V is TRBV6-5; D gene unclear. The CDR3 is 12 residues long. CDR1 is MNHEY and CDR2 is SVGAGI in the germline V gene. The V end lost 8 bases, the J end lost 7 bases, and 14 bases lay between the germline ends. CDR3 sequence reads: CASYNAETGYTF. The CDR3 DNA reads as TGTGCCAGCTATAACGCGGAGACTGGCTACACCTTC.

The chain combines TRBV4-1 with TRBJ1-4; perhaps TRBD1 as D (6 bases). This CDR3 comprises 17 residues. V was shortened by 1 base and J by 0 bases, with 12 bases between the two germline ends. The V gene's germline CDR1 is MGHRA and CDR2 YSYEKL. CDR3 sequence (DNA): TGCGCCAGCAGCCAAGGGGCAGGGGCCGCAACTAATGAAAAACTGTTTTTT. It translates to CASSQGAGAATNEKLFF.

This chain links TRBV5-4 with TRBJ2-5, with a weak D call TRBD2 (6 bases). The CDR3 extends over 15 amino acids. Trimming shortened V by 0 bases and J by 6 bases, and 15 bases separated the two germline ends. Per germline, CDR1 SGHNT and CDR2 YYREEE (reference sequence). As DNA, the CDR3 is TGTGCCAGCAGCTTGGGTCCGGGGGAGGAGAAGACCCAGTACTTC. It codes for CASSLGPGEEKTQYF.

The genes are TRBV7-3 and TRBJ2-3; 11 bases agree with TRBD2. The CDR3 runs 16 residues. The germline V gene has CDR1 SGHTA and CDR2 FQGTGA. V dropped 2 bases and J dropped 1; count of bases not matched to a gene: 2. The CDR3 is CASSLQTSGGTDTQYF. CDR3 in DNA: TGTGCCAGCAGCTTACAGACTAGCGGGGGCACAGATACGCAGTATTTT.

The rearrangement links TRBV7-3 to TRBJ2-7, with D maybe TRBD1 (6 bases). V lost 5 bases and J 4 bases, leaving 12 bases between the germline ends. From germline, CDR1 is SGHTA and CDR2 FQGTGA. There are 13 residues in the CDR3. For the CDR3, the DNA is TGTGCCAGCAGCATTGGACAGATATACGAGCAGTACTTC. Translation gives CASSIGQIYEQYF.

The chain couples TRBV5-5 to TRBJ2-1, with 7 positions matching TRBD2. The germline CDR1 and CDR2 sequences are SGHKS and YYEKEE (reference sequence). Unmatched junction bases numbered 9, after V lost 3 bases and J lost 3 bases. This CDR3 is built from 16 residues. CDR3 nucleotides: TGTGCCAGCAGCTCGACTGGGGTAGCGGGCTACAATGAGCAGTTCTTC. Translation: CASSSTGVAGYNEQFF.

V and J are TRBV13 and TRBJ2-3, with D possibly matching TRBD2 (7 bases). Trimming took 2 bases from V and 3 from J, leaving 15 bases between them. This CDR3 comprises 16 residues. Germline lookup yields CDR1 PRHDT and CDR2 FYEKMQ (reference sequence). CDR3 nucleotides: TGTGCCAGCAGCTTATATGTGGGGGGGCCAACAGATACGCAGTATTTT. Its translation: CASSLYVGGPTDTQYF.

The V call is TRBV7-2, the J call TRBJ2-5; the match to TRBD2 covers 14 bases. Germline CDR1 reads SGHTA; CDR2 reads FQGNSA. There are 16 residues in the CDR3. The V gene end was trimmed by 4 bases and the J gene end by 4 bases; junction bases not matched to a gene: 5. CDR3 DNA: TGTGCCAGCAGCTCCTCGACTAGCGGGGGGGGAGAGACCCAGTACTTC. Residues: CASSSSTSGGGETQYF.

This chain uses TRBV4-1 with TRBJ2-3; D ambiguous. This CDR3 contains 13 residues. Trimming stripped 0 bases from V and 5 bases from J, with 6 bases between. Germline V gene lookup returns CDR1 MGHRA and CDR2 YSYEKL. The CDR3 loop is CASSQDAGDTQYF. The CDR3 DNA is TGCGCCAGCAGCCAAGATGCAGGAGATACGCAGTATTTT.

The rearrangement joins TRBV19 to TRBJ1-3; TRBD1 might be the D (6 bases). With 3 bases removed from V and 3 bases from J, the gap between germline ends came to 12 bases. The CDR3 totals 15 residues. CDR1 and CDR2 from the germline V gene are LNHDA and SQIVND (reference sequence). The DNA for the CDR3 is TGTGCCAGTAGTATCCCCAGGGGCTATGGAAACACCATATATTTT. Its protein is CASSIPRGYGNTIYF.

This clone was seen ten or more times. The CDR3 DNA is TGTGCCAGCAGCTTAGTCCCAGGCTGGAACTATGGCTACACCTTC. Its protein is CASSLVPGWNYGYTF. V usage is TRBV11-2 and J usage is TRBJ1-2, with no clear D. This CDR3 has 15 amino acids. With 1 base removed from V and 2 bases from J, the gap between germline ends came to 11 bases. CDR1 is SGHAT and CDR2 is FQNNGV in the germline V gene.

The chain couples TRBV4-1 to TRBJ1-4; 7 bases map to TRBD1. This CDR3 is built from 15 residues. Germline loops: CDR1 MGHRA, CDR2 YSYEKL. Trimming cost V 0 bases and J 2 bases; bases outside gene matches: 0. CDR3 bases: TGCGCCAGCAGCCAAGAGGGACAGACTAATGAAAAACTGTTTTTT. Amino acids: CASSQEGQTNEKLFF.

The chain combines TRBV10-3 with TRBJ2-7, with 8 bases aligning to TRBD1. J gave up 2 bases and V 9 bases, and 6 bases lay outside the gene matches. CDR1 is ENHRY and CDR2 is SYGVKD in the germline V gene. There are 13 residues in the CDR3. DNA of the CDR3: TGTGCCATTTCACAGGGGGTCGCCTACGAGCAGTACTTC. Translating gives CAISQGVAYEQYF.

The chain is built from TRBV4-3 and TRBJ1-6, with a tentative D call TRBD1 (5 bases). The V gene's germline CDR1 is LGHNA and CDR2 YSLEER. The CDR3 covers 15 residues. Trimming took 2 bases from V and 7 from J, leaving 12 bases between them. Here the CDR3 reads CASSQIGVGNSPLHF. DNA of the CDR3: TGCGCCAGCAGCCAAATAGGGGTCGGGAATTCACCCCTCCACTTT.

The rearrangement uses TRBV9 and TRBJ1-1, with D unresolved. Trimming pared 4 bases from V and 4 bases from J, leaving 17 bases between. Germline V gene data show CDR1 as SGDLS and CDR2 as YYNGEE. The CDR3 is 15 residues long. The CDR3 reads CASSPTGVGSTEAFF. DNA of the CDR3: TGTGCCAGCAGCCCAACCGGGGTGGGAAGCACTGAAGCTTTCTTT.

The CDR3 DNA follows: TGCGCCAGCAGCCCCCCGGAATCGGGTCGTCCGGAACTGTTTTTT. Its translation is CASSPPESGRPELFF. The chain joins TRBV4-1 to TRBJ2-2; D remains unclear. CDR3 size: 15 residues. Germline V gives CDR1 MGHRA, CDR2 YSYEKL. V was trimmed by 4 bases and J by 14 bases, leaving 23 bases between them.

V gene TRBV5-1 combines with J gene TRBJ2-3; 8 nucleotides match TRBD2. J gave up 3 bases and V 6 bases, and 3 bases lay outside the gene matches. This CDR3 is 13 amino acids long. In germline, CDR1 is SGHRS, CDR2 YFSETQ. This CDR3 is CASNGLATDTQYF. The CDR3 DNA sequence: TGCGCCAGCAATGGACTAGCTACAGATACGCAGTATTTT. The whole variable domain, filled in from reference TRBV5-1 and TRBJ2-3, reads KAGVTQTPRYLIKTRGQQVTLSCSPISGHRSVSWYQQTPGQGLQFLFEYFSETQRNKGNFPGRFSGRQFSNSRSEMNVSTLELGDSALYLCASNGLATDTQYFGPGTRLTVL.

J is TRBJ2-7 and V is TRBV18, with 7 bases aligning to TRBD2. Germline CDR1 is KGHSH and CDR2 is LQKENI. J was trimmed by 6 bases and V by 3 bases; bases with no gene match: 8. CDR3 length equals 14 residues. Here the CDR3 DNA reads TGTGCCAGCTCACCGGGGGGGGTAGGAGCCGAGCAGTACTTC. Protein sequence: CASSPGGVGAEQYF.

The CDR3 sequence is CAISESRDRQPAEQFF. CDR3 sequence (DNA): TGTGCCATCAGTGAGTCGCGGGACAGGCAGCCGGCTGAGCAGTTCTTC. J is TRBJ2-1 and V is TRBV10-3, with 8 bases identical to TRBD1. The CDR3 runs 16 residues. The germline V gene encodes CDR1 ENHRY and CDR2 SYGVKD. The trim removed 0 bases at V and 9 bases at J, leaving 10 bases unmatched.

The sample holds a few counts of this clone. This rearrangement joins TRBV6-2 or TRBV6-3 to TRBJ1-1, with TRBD1 matching over 9 bases. After removal of 6 bases from V and 4 bases from J, the junction contained 18 bases not matched to a gene. Germline CDR1 is MNHEY and CDR2 is SVGEGT. The CDR3 sequence is 18 residues long. The CDR3: CASSVNRDRADWGTEAFF. The DNA for the CDR3 is TGTGCCAGCAGCGTAAACCGGGACAGGGCGGATTGGGGCACTGAAGCTTTCTTT.

Only a few counts were recorded for this clone. This chain uses TRBV4-2 with TRBJ2-3, with D possibly TRBD1 on 5 matching bases. Germline loops: CDR1 LGHNA, CDR2 YNFKEQ. Trimming removed 0 bases at V and 2 bases at J, with 9 bases between. The CDR3 runs to 15 residues. For the CDR3, the DNA is TGTGCCAGCAGCCAAGACAGGGCACACACAGATACGCAGTATTTT. Translated, it gives CASSQDRAHTDTQYF.

V gene TRBV18 combines with J gene TRBJ1-2; TRBD1 agrees at 7 bases. Trimming removed 6 bases from V and 7 bases from J; junction bases left unmatched: 11. Germline V gives CDR1 KGHSH, CDR2 LQKENI. This CDR3 has 14 residues. The CDR3, as DNA: TGTGCCAGCTCCTCGAATGACAGGGTCTTTGGCTACACCTTC. The encoded protein is CASSSNDRVFGYTF.

The V call is TRBV14, the J call TRBJ1-6; tentatively, D is TRBD1 (6 bases). This CDR3 spans 15 amino acids. The V gene's germline CDR1 is SGHDN and CDR2 FVKESK. Trimming left V 4 bases short and J 5 bases short, with 12 bases between. This CDR3 reads CASSPLSGDNSPLHF. Written as DNA, the CDR3 is TGTGCCAGCAGCCCCCTTTCAGGGGATAATTCACCCCTCCACTTT.

The V gene is TRBV2, the J gene TRBJ2-1; 7 bases line up with TRBD2. The CDR3 spans 12 residues. Looked up from germline, CDR1 is SNHLY and CDR2 is FYNNEI. After removal of 6 bases from V and 6 bases from J, the junction contained 2 bases not matched to a gene. As DNA, the CDR3 is TGTGCCAGCAGCGGGGAGGGCAATGAGCAGTTCTTC. Protein product: CASSGEGNEQFF.